Shown below are 26 T cell receptor beta chains from a single sample sequenced in a study of T-cell memory formation after mild COVID-19. TCRdb reprocessed the 5' RACE reads with MiXCR, giving one entry per CDR3 protein. Of 550,000 to 700,000 distinct CDR3 sequences detected, 15% to 20% appear once; the ten largest clones hold around 8.1%. Source material: PBMCs or a T cell subset sorted from them (not recorded which). The source is an adult woman who had mild COVID-19 (a few samples of this study predate the infection). Cell type and time point are not known.

This clonotype turned up a few times. The chain uses TRBV6-5 and TRBJ2-1; 11 bases map to TRBD1. Germline CDR1 reads MNHEY; CDR2 reads SVGAGI. V shed 6 bases, J shed 10 bases, and the junction held 11 bases outside the gene matches. This CDR3 has 15 residues. This CDR3 is CASSSTGQGGREQFF. Written as DNA, the CDR3 is TGTGCCAGCAGCTCGACGGGACAGGGGGGTCGCGAGCAGTTCTTC.

This clonotype occurred a few times. The chain uses TRBV7-6 and TRBJ2-7; a weak D match, TRBD1 (5 bases). V lost 4 bases to trimming and J lost 1 base, with 14 bases between them. This CDR3 region has 15 residues. Germline CDR1 is SGHVS and CDR2 is FNYEAQ. This chain's CDR3 is CASSSQSGKSYEQYF. The DNA for the CDR3 is TGTGCCAGCAGCTCCCAATCAGGGAAATCCTACGAGCAGTACTTC.

V is TRBV5-1 and J is TRBJ1-2; 9 bases fit TRBD1. CDR1 SGHRS and CDR2 YFSETQ come from the germline V gene. This CDR3 spans 14 amino acids. Trimming removed 4 bases from V and 5 bases from J; junction bases left unmatched: 6. CDR3 amino acids: CASSEDRGWYGYTF. In DNA form, the CDR3 reads TGCGCCAGCAGCGAGGACAGGGGATGGTATGGCTACACCTTC.

V and J are TRBV24-1 and TRBJ2-2, with a weak D call TRBD1 (6 bases). The V gene lost 6 bases and the J gene lost 6 bases, with 10 bases spanning the gap. The length of the CDR3 is 13 residues. The germline CDR1 and CDR2 sequences are KGHDR and SFDVKD. Here the CDR3 reads CATSPTGSGELFF. The CDR3, as DNA: TGTGCCACCAGTCCTACAGGGTCCGGGGAGCTGTTTTTT.

V usage is TRBV13 and J usage is TRBJ1-2, with 7 bases aligning to TRBD1. With V trimmed by 5 bases and J by 10 bases, 13 bases remained unmatched. Germline V gene sequence: CDR1 PRHDT, CDR2 FYEKMQ (reference sequence). This CDR3 region has 14 residues. CDR3 in DNA: TGTGCCAGCAGCACGCCGGACAGGTTTCAATCCTACACCTTC. Protein: CASSTPDRFQSYTF. Using reference TRBV13 and TRBJ1-2 for the parts outside the CDR3, the full variable domain is AAGVIQSPRHLIKEKRETATLKCYPIPRHDTVYWYQQGPGQDPQFLISFYEKMQSDKGSIPDRFSAQQFSDYHSELNMSSLELGDSALYFCASSTPDRFQSYTFGSGTRLTVV.

This clonotype was detected many times. The chain employs TRBV7-9 and TRBJ2-7; either TRBD1 or TRBD2 may fit D (5 bases each). Germline V CDR1 and CDR2: SEHNR, FQNEAQ (reference sequence). Trimming stripped 5 bases from V and 7 bases from J, with 15 bases between. CDR3 size: 13 residues. CDR3 bases: TGTGCCAGCAGCCCGGGGACGGTTACGGAGCAGTACTTC. It specifies CASSPGTVTEQYF.

The J gene is TRBJ1-1, the V gene TRBV6-5; TRBD1 aligns across 9 bases. Looked up from germline, CDR1 is MNHEY and CDR2 is SVGAGI. V lost 2 bases, J lost 3 bases, and 4 bases stayed unmatched. This CDR3 spans 15 amino acids. CDR3 amino acids: CASSYLDRGHTEAFF. The CDR3 DNA is TGTGCCAGCAGTTACCTGGACAGGGGACACACTGAAGCTTTCTTT.

The chain has TRBV4-3 and TRBJ1-4; TRBD1 matches at 12 bases. With 4 bases clipped from V and 6 bases from J, the junction kept 3 bases outside the gene matches. The CDR3 is made up of 15 amino acids. Germline CDR1 is LGHNA and CDR2 is YSLEER. CDR3 in amino acids: CASSRGTGGDEKLFF. In DNA form, the CDR3 reads TGCGCCAGCAGCCGTGGGACAGGGGGCGATGAAAAACTGTTTTTT.

The chain couples TRBV3-1 to TRBJ1-2, with a weak D call TRBD1 (5 bases). V was clipped by 6 bases and J by 4 bases, with 12 bases between them. Germline V gene sequence: CDR1 LGHDT, CDR2 YNNKEL (reference sequence). This CDR3 spans 13 amino acids. The CDR3 protein is CASSTGPSYGYTF. Here the CDR3 DNA reads TGTGCCAGCAGTACAGGTCCAAGCTATGGCTACACCTTC.

The V gene is TRBV20-1, the J gene TRBJ2-1; TRBD2 aligns across 7 bases. The CDR3 covers 15 residues. In germline, CDR1 is DFQATT, CDR2 SNEGSKA (reference sequence). The V segment lost 3 bases and the J segment 9 bases; nucleotides outside the gene matches: 14. This CDR3 reads CSASLIPGRVSEQFF. In nucleotides, the CDR3 is TGCAGTGCTAGTTTAATACCAGGGAGGGTTAGTGAGCAGTTCTTC.

The chain couples TRBV12-3 or TRBV12-4 to TRBJ2-7, with TRBD2 matching 11 bases. After removal of 3 bases from V and 2 bases from J, the junction contained 6 bases not matched to a gene. The CDR3 sequence is 16 residues long. DNA of the CDR3: TGTGCCAGCAGTTTCCTAGTAGCGGGGGGGCCCTACGAGCAGTACTTC. This encodes CASSFLVAGGPYEQYF.

The rearrangement uses TRBV7-9 and TRBJ1-2, with D unresolved. The CDR3 loop spans 14 amino acids. V gave up 1 base and J gave up 4 bases, with 10 bases separating them. In germline, CDR1 is SEHNR, CDR2 FQNEAQ (reference sequence). The CDR3 reads CASSLEGVIYGYTF. The CDR3 DNA reads as TGTGCCAGCAGCTTAGAGGGTGTTATCTATGGCTACACCTTC.

V and J are TRBV20-1 and TRBJ1-1, with 8 bases aligning to TRBD1. Germline V lookup: CDR1 DFQATT, CDR2 SNEGSKA (reference sequence). The CDR3 is 15 residues long. V dropped 0 bases and J dropped 3; count of bases not matched to a gene: 6. The CDR3 region has the DNA TGCAGTGCTAGAGAATGGACAGGGCTGGACACTGAAGCTTTCTTT. This sequence encodes CSAREWTGLDTEAFF.

The rearrangement uses TRBV5-1 and TRBJ2-2; D is perhaps TRBD2 (6 bases). Trimming took 2 bases from V and 2 from J, leaving 10 bases between them. Germline V CDR1 and CDR2: SGHRS, YFSETQ. The CDR3 spans 15 residues. The CDR3 bases are TGCGCCAGCAGCTTTAGCGGACCAAACACCGGGGAGCTGTTTTTT. This sequence encodes CASSFSGPNTGELFF.

This clonotype was counted a few times. This chain links TRBV24-1 with TRBJ1-2, with D hard to call. This CDR3 region has 13 residues. The germline V and J ends were trimmed by 6 bases and 8 bases, with 15 bases remaining between them. Per germline, CDR1 KGHDR and CDR2 SFDVKD. The CDR3 reads CATSPGRRRGYTF. DNA of the CDR3: TGTGCCACCAGTCCCGGGAGACGGCGAGGCTACACCTTC.

The sample holds a few counts of this clonotype. V is TRBV4-2 and J is TRBJ1-3; 10 bases align to TRBD1. The CDR3 totals 15 residues. CDR1 and CDR2 (germline): LGHNA, YNFKEQ. Germline trimming cut 4 bases from V and 3 bases from J; bases unmatched to any gene: 3. This CDR3 is CASSPRTGGGNTIYF. In DNA form, the CDR3 reads TGTGCCAGCAGCCCTAGGACAGGGGGTGGAAACACCATATATTTT.

Only a few counts were recorded for this clonotype. The rearrangement uses TRBV19 and TRBJ2-2; D not certain. The V end was cut by 3 bases, the J end by 1 base, with 6 bases between. Germline V lookup: CDR1 LNHDA, CDR2 SQIVND (reference sequence). The CDR3 extends over 14 amino acids. The CDR3 DNA sequence: TGTGCCAGTAGTATCGTTCAGAACACCGGGGAGCTGTTTTTT. It yields the protein CASSIVQNTGELFF.

The genes are TRBV5-1 and TRBJ2-3; TRBD2 agrees at 14 bases. The CDR3 covers 18 residues. CDR1 and CDR2 from the germline V gene are SGHRS and YFSETQ. V lost 7 bases to trimming and J lost 2 bases; unmatched junction nucleotides: 12. The CDR3 loop is CASRFPGTSGSNTDTQYF. Here the CDR3 DNA reads TGCGCCAGCCGGTTCCCGGGGACTAGCGGGAGTAACACAGATACGCAGTATTTT.

The rearrangement uses TRBV27 and TRBJ2-1, with 7 bases fitting TRBD1. From germline, CDR1 is MNHEY and CDR2 SMNVEV (reference sequence). J gave up 5 bases and V 0 bases, and 7 bases lay outside the gene matches. The CDR3 extends over 16 amino acids. The CDR3 DNA sequence: TGTGCCAGCAGTTTATCTCCTTGGACAGGTCACAATGAGCAGTTCTTC. This gives the protein CASSLSPWTGHNEQFF.

The table lists this clonotype with a few counts. The chain couples TRBV4-1 to TRBJ2-7; D is undetermined. The CDR3 consists of 16 residues. The V gene lost 1 base and the J gene lost 0 bases, with 13 bases spanning the gap. Looked up from germline, CDR1 is MGHRA and CDR2 is YSYEKL. CDR3 bases: TGCGCCAGCAGCCAAGGGGTGCTAAAAAGCTCCTACGAGCAGTACTTC. This codes for CASSQGVLKSSYEQYF.

This clonotype was observed a few times. This chain connects TRBV7-9 to TRBJ2-7, with TRBD1 matching over 9 bases. The CDR3 loop spans 13 amino acids. Germline lookup yields CDR1 SEHNR and CDR2 FQNEAQ (reference sequence). The V segment lost 5 bases and the J segment 7 bases; nucleotides outside the gene matches: 6. CDR3: CASSLQGAREQYF. The CDR3 region has the DNA TGTGCCAGCAGCCTACAGGGGGCAAGGGAGCAGTACTTC.

This clonotype was observed a few times. The chain recombines TRBV20-1 with TRBJ2-1, with D unclear. Germline V gene sequence: CDR1 DFQATT, CDR2 SNEGSKA (reference sequence). V lost 4 bases and J lost 4, with 14 bases in between. This CDR3 spans 14 amino acids. The CDR3, as DNA: TGCAGTGCTACTCGACACGAAGGGTACAATGAGCAGTTCTTC. Its translation is CSATRHEGYNEQFF.

J is TRBJ2-1 and V is TRBV3-1; 8 positions match TRBD2. With V trimmed by 4 bases and J by 15 bases, 8 bases remained unmatched. CDR1 LGHDT and CDR2 YNNKEL come from the germline V gene (reference sequence). The CDR3 is 12 residues long. The CDR3 protein is CASSRQSGGWFF. The CDR3 coding sequence is TGTGCCAGCAGCCGGCAAAGCGGGGGCTGGTTCTTC.

The CDR3 DNA is TGCGCCAGCAGCTTGGCACCGGCAAACTACGAGCAGTACTTC. It codes for CASSLAPANYEQYF. This chain links TRBV5-1 with TRBJ2-7; D gene uncertain. This CDR3 has 14 residues. The V gene lost 0 bases and the J gene lost 3 bases, with 10 bases spanning the gap. The germline CDR1 and CDR2 sequences are SGHRS and YFSETQ.

CDR3: CASSDGTASCGYTF. The CDR3 region has the DNA TGTGCCAGCAGTGATGGGACAGCGTCATGTGGCTACACCTTC. The chain links TRBV6-2 or TRBV6-3 to TRBJ1-2; 7 positions agree with TRBD1. Germline CDR1 reads MNHEY; CDR2 reads SVGEGT. J gave up 7 bases and V 5 bases, and 10 bases lay outside the gene matches. The CDR3 spans 14 residues.

The gene calls are TRBV12-3 or TRBV12-4 and TRBJ2-2; D possibly corresponds to TRBD2 (5 bases). The CDR3 length is 12 residues. V was cut by 11 bases and J by 5 bases, with 12 bases left in between. This CDR3 reads CAEGLGTGELFF. The CDR3 DNA is TGTGCCGAGGGATTAGGGACCGGGGAGCTGTTTTTT.